This T cell receptor (beta chain) stems from a study of T cell responses to AZD1222 COVID-19 vaccine (dated by TCRdb to about 2021). Regarding the study in general: AZD1222 recipients given second doses at about 4 weeks or at about 12 weeks were pooled, since spike-specific TCR depth and breadth were not found to differ between the two schedules. TCR sequencing covered approximately 230 trial participants: 200 to 220 given two doses of AZD1222 and 26 given two doses of MenACWY control vaccine. Trial participants were enrolled by age into 18-55, 56-69 and 70-plus year subgroups, with about 150, 28 and 57 TCR-sequenced participants respectively. Overall results and qualifications from the work: Only five to seven AZD1222 recipients were SARS-CoV-2 seropositive at baseline, limiting conclusions about previously exposed vaccinees. In the small 56-69-year group, the increase in depth fell short of significance, most likely because of low power. Participants were mostly white British and included more females than males, and it was suggested by the authors that clonal diversity may have been underestimated. No day 14 peak-response samples were available, so repertoires were characterized only after the peak T cell response. Spike-specific TCR breadth and depth rose significantly after two AZD1222 doses compared with day 0 and with MenACWY recipients. Reportedly, almost half of the unique spike-specific TCRs recognized epitopes lying outside the regions that are mutated in the B.1.351 and B.1.1.7 variants. CD4 TCRs associated with the vaccine covered the entire spike protein, and the dominant responses were in regions 160-218 and 743-854.

Read against the paper, the sample's time point label means: baseline before first vaccination. Vaccinee samples came from UK trials COV001 and COV002, including a single-blind randomized controlled phase 2/3 trial of AZD1222 (ChAdOx1 nCoV-19) in healthy adults. Trial participant PBMC samples were collected at day 0 and day 28 after the second dose for TCRbeta chain sequencing. The CDR3 regions of human TCRbeta chains were analyzed by immunosequencing. In the paper's pipeline: TCRs in the repertoires were matched against a reference library of SARS-CoV-2-specific TCRs that had been generated with the MIRA antigen-specificity platform. Breadth was defined as the fraction of unique TCRs that were SARS-CoV-2-associated, and depth was defined as the fraction of total T cells that were SARS-CoV-2-associated. Using the MIRA data, each spike-specific TCR was mapped to the spike region that the TCR reacts to and placed in a CD4 or CD8 class. Log10-transformed breadth and depth values were compared by one-way ANOVA with Sidak's multiple comparisons tests. The immuneACCESS repertoire file appears here via TCRdb, limited to in-frame rearrangements. These files lack a portion of the clones; in checked studies, under half of the deficit traces to unresolved V genes, and the cause of the others is not known. V, J and clone size derive from that table, while D and trimming were established from the DNA sequence. A total of some 140,000 clones appear in this sample, more than 90% of them only once. The biggest ten clones account for around 1.6% of the sample.

To note about this clone: Its antigen specificity is not known. It has no much larger one-base neighbor in the sample; base qualities were not kept.

V loses 5 bases, J loses 2 bases, and the germline ends lie 11 bases apart. The germline V gene gives CDR1 as SGHNT and CDR2 as YENEEA. The CDR3 contains 14 residues, cysteine and phenylalanine counted. Kept here is only the CDR3 DNA, which spans 42 bases and is read in frame from base 1. The chain links TRBV11-3 with TRBJ2-3; too little of a D gene remains to name it. The sample consisted of peripheral blood, taken on day 0 of AZD1222 vaccination. The origin of this receptor is an adult in good health. The DNA sequence is as follows: TGTGCCAGCAGCCAAGACACCCTCACAGATACGCAGTATTTT. This is translated as CASSQDTLTDTQYF.